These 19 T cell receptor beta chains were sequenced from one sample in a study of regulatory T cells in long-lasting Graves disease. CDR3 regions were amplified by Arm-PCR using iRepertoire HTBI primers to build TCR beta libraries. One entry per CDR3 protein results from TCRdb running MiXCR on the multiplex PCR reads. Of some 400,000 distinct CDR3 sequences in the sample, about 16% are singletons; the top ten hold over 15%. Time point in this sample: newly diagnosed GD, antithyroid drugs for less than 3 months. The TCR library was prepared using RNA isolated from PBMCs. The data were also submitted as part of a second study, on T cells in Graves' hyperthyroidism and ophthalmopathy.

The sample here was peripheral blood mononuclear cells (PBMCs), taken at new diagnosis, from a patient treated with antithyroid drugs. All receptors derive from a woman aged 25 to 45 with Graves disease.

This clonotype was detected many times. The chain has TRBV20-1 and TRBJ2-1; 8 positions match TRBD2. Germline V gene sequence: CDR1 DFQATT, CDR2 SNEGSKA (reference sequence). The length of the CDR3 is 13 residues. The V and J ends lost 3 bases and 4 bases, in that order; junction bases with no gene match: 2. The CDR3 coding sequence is TGCAGTGCTAGGACTAGCGATTACAATGAGCAGTTCTTC. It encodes CSARTSDYNEQFF.

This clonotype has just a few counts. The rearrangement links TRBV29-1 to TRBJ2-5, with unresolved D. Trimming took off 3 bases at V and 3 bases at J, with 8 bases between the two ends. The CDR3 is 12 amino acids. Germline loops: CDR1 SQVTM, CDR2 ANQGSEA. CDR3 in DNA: TGCAGCGTTGAGTGGCGGAAAGAGACCCAGTACTTC. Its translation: CSVEWRKETQYF.

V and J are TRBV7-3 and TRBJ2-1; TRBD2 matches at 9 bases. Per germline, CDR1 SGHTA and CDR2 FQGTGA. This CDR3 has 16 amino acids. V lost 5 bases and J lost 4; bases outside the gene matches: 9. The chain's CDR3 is CASSPSGTSWYNEQFF. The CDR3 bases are TGTGCCAGCAGCCCCTCCGGGACTAGCTGGTACAATGAGCAGTTCTTC.

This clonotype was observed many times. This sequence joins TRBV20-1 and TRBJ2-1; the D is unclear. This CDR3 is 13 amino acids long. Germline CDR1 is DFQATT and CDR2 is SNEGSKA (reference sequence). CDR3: CAELGSSYNEQFF. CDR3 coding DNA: TGCGCCGAGTTGGGAAGCTCCTACAATGAGCAGTTCTTC.

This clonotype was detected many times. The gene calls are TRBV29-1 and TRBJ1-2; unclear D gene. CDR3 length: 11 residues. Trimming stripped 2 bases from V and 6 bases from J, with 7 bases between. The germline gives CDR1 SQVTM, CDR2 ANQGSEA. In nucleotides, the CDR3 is TGCAGCGTTGAACATGTGGATGGCTACACCTTC. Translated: CSVEHVDGYTF.

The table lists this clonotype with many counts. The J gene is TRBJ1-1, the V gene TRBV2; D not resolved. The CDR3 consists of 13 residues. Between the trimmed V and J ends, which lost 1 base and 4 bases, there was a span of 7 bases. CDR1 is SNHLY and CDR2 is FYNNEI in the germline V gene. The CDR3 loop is CASSEGRTTEAFF. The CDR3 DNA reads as TGTGCCAGCAGTGAAGGGCGGACCACTGAAGCTTTCTTT.

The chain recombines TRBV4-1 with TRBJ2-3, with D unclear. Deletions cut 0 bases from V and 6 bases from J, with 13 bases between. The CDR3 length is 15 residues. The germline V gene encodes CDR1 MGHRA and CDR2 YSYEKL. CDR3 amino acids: CASSQDSNQLDTQYF. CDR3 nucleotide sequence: TGCGCCAGCAGCCAAGATTCGAACCAACTTGATACGCAGTATTTT.

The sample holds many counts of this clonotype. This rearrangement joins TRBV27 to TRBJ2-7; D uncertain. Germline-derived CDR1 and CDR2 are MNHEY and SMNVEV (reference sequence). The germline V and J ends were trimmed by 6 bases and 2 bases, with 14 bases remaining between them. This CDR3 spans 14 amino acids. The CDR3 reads CASRVAVETYEQYF. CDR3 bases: TGTGCCAGCAGGGTCGCCGTCGAGACCTACGAGCAGTACTTC.

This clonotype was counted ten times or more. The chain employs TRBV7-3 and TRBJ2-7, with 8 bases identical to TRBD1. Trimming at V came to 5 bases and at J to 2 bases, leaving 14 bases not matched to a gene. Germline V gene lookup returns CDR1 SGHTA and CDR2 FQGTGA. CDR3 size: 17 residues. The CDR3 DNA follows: TGTGCCAGCAGCCTGGGTCCAATCGGACAGGGAGCCTACGAGCAGTACTTC. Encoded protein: CASSLGPIGQGAYEQYF.

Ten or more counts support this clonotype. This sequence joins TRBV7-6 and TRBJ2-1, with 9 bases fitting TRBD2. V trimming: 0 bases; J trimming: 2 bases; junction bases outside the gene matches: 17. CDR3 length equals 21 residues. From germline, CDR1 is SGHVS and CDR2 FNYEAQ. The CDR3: CASSLAQDSGRGTHTYNEQFF. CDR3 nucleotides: TGTGCCAGCAGCTTAGCGCAGGATAGCGGGAGAGGGACCCATACCTACAATGAGCAGTTCTTC.

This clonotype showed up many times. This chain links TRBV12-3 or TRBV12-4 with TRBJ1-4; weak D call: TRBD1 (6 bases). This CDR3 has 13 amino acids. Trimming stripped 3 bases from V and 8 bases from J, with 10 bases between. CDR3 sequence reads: CASSFRGWEKLFF. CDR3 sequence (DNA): TGTGCCAGCAGTTTCAGGGGTTGGGAAAAACTGTTTTTT.

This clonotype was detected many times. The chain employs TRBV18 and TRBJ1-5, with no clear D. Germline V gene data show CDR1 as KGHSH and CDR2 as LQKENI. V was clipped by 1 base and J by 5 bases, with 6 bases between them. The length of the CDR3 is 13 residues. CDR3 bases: TGTGCCAGCTCACCACAAACGGATCAGCCCCAGCATTTT. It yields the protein CASSPQTDQPQHF.

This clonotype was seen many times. Here the CDR3 DNA reads TGCAGTGCTAGAGGGAGGACTAGCGGTTACGAGCAGTACTTC. Translating gives CSARGRTSGYEQYF. The chain combines TRBV20-1 with TRBJ2-7; 10 nucleotides align to TRBD2. Germline CDR1 and CDR2: DFQATT and SNEGSKA (reference sequence). Trimming took 1 base from V and 4 from J; bases not matched to a gene: 4. The CDR3 runs 14 residues.

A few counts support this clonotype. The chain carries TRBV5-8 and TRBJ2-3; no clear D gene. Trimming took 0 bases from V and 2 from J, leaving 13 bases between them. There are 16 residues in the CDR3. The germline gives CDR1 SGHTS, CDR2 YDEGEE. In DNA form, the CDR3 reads TGTGCCAGCAGCTTGGGTGGTAGTATGGACACAGATACGCAGTATTTT. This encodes CASSLGGSMDTDTQYF.

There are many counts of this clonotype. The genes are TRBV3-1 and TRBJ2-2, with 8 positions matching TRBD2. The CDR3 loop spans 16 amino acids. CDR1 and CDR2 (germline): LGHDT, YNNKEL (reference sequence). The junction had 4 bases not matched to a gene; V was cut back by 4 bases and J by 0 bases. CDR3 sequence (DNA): TGTGCCAGCAGCCGCACTAGCGGTTCGAACACCGGGGAGCTGTTTTTT. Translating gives CASSRTSGSNTGELFF.

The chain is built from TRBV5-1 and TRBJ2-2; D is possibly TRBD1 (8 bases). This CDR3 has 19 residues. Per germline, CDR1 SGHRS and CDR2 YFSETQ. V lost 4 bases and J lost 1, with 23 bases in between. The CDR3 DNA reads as TGCGCCAGCAGCCGGACAGGGCTCCGAGAGCGGGAGAACACCGGGGAGCTGTTTTTT. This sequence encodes CASSRTGLRERENTGELFF.

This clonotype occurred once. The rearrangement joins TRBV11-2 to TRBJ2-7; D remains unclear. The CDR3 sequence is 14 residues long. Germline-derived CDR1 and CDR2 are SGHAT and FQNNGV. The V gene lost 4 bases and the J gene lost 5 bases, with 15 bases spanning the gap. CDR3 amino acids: CASSSVSRSNEQYF. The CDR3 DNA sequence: TGTGCCAGCAGCTCAGTCTCAAGGAGCAACGAGCAGTACTTC.

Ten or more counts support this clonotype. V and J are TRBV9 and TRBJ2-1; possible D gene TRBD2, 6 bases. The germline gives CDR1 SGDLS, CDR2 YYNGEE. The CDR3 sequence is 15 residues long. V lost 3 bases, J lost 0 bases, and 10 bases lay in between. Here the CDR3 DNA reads TGTGCCAGCAGCGAGGACTATAGCTCCTACAATGAGCAGTTCTTC. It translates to CASSEDYSSYNEQFF.

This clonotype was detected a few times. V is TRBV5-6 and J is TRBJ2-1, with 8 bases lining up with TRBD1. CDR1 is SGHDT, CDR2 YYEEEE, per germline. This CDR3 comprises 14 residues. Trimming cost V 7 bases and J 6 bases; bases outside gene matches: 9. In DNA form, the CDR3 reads TGTGCCAGCGGTTTCCCCACAGGGGGCAATGAGCAGTTCTTC. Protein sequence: CASGFPTGGNEQFF.